A single sample gave rise to the 20 T cell receptor beta chains below, sequenced in a study of T-cell memory formation after mild COVID-19. TCRdb reprocessed the 5' RACE reads with MiXCR, giving one entry per CDR3 protein. The sample contains 450,000 or so distinct CDR3 sequences, more than 20% of which appear only once. Source material: PBMCs or a T cell subset sorted from them (not recorded which). The source is an adult woman who had mild COVID-19 (a few samples of this study predate the infection). Cell type and time point are not known.

There are a few counts of this clonotype. The rearrangement links TRBV15 to TRBJ2-5; no clear D gene. The CDR3 totals 12 residues. V lost 4 bases to trimming and J lost 0 bases, with 3 bases between them. Germline values: CDR1 LNHNV, CDR2 YYDKDF (reference sequence). This CDR3 is CATSTHQETQYF. The CDR3 DNA reads as TGTGCCACCAGCACCCACCAAGAGACCCAGTACTTC.

The V gene is TRBV20-1, the J gene TRBJ2-7; 9 bases line up with TRBD2. Germline assignment: CDR1 DFQATT and CDR2 SNEGSKA (reference sequence). The CDR3 length is 11 residues. CDR3 nucleotides: TGCAGCCTGACTAGCGGTCACGAGCAGTACTTC. This encodes CSLTSGHEQYF.

V gene TRBV7-2 combines with J gene TRBJ1-1; the D gene is possibly TRBD1 (6 bases). The germline gives CDR1 SGHTA, CDR2 FQGNSA. V lost 3 bases and J lost 5, with 10 bases in between. The CDR3 totals 13 residues. The CDR3 loop is CASSFQGRTEAFF. As DNA, the CDR3 is TGTGCCAGCAGCTTCCAGGGGCGGACTGAAGCTTTCTTT.

The chain couples TRBV5-1 to TRBJ2-3, with no clear D. The CDR3 runs to 16 residues. The ends were cut back, 4 bases at V and 2 bases at J, with 17 bases in the middle. Germline lookup yields CDR1 SGHRS and CDR2 YFSETQ. CDR3 protein: CASSQRSTGPTDTQYF. CDR3 sequence (DNA): TGCGCCAGCAGCCAACGATCTACGGGTCCCACAGATACGCAGTATTTT.

The chain combines TRBV7-2 with TRBJ1-5; D unresolved. Germline-derived CDR1 and CDR2 are SGHTA and FQGNSA. The CDR3 loop spans 16 amino acids. The germline V and J ends were trimmed by 4 bases and 4 bases, with 17 bases remaining between them. CDR3 region: CASSSSPHLKNQPQHF. CDR3 DNA sequence: TGTGCCAGCAGCTCCTCACCGCATCTAAAAAATCAGCCCCAGCATTTT.

This clonotype came up a few times. The rearrangement uses TRBV20-1 and TRBJ2-2, with TRBD2 matching over 11 bases. The CDR3 loop spans 16 amino acids. J was trimmed by 0 bases and V by 7 bases; bases with no gene match: 7. Germline V gives CDR1 DFQATT, CDR2 SNEGSKA (reference sequence). CDR3 residues: CSVRLAGRPNTGELFF. DNA for the CDR3: TGCAGTGTTCGACTAGCGGGGAGACCGAACACCGGGGAGCTGTTTTTT.

The chain couples TRBV15 to TRBJ2-7; D is perhaps TRBD2 (6 bases). The CDR3 runs to 17 residues. In germline, CDR1 is LNHNV, CDR2 YYDKDF (reference sequence). Trimming cost V 3 bases and J 2 bases, with 20 bases left between them. CDR3 coding DNA: TGTGCCACCAGCAGTGGGGGGTTAATCCTCATCACCTACGAGCAGTACTTC. Translating gives CATSSGGLILITYEQYF. Based on the CDR3 plus reference TRBV15 and TRBJ2-7, the full variable domain is DAMVIQNPRYQVTQFGKPVTLSCSQTLNHNVMYWYQQKSSQAPKLLFHYYDKDFNNEADTPDNFQSRRPNTSFCFLDIRSPGLGDTAMYLCATSSGGLILITYEQYFGPGTRLTVT.

In this sample, this clonotype turned up many times. The genes are TRBV2 and TRBJ2-2, with a tentative D call TRBD2 (6 bases). The germline V gene encodes CDR1 SNHLY and CDR2 FYNNEI. This CDR3 comprises 14 residues. Trimming took 8 bases from V and 5 from J, leaving 15 bases between them. This CDR3 reads CASSTTGTTGELFF. DNA of the CDR3: TGTGCCAGCTCCACGACGGGGACTACCGGGGAGCTGTTTTTT.

This clonotype showed up just a few times. V is TRBV9 and J is TRBJ2-5; D not certain. The CDR3 loop spans 13 amino acids. Per the germline V gene, CDR1 is SGDLS and CDR2 is YYNGEE. V was shortened by 0 bases and J by 1 base, with 4 bases between the two germline ends. CDR3 DNA: TGTGCCAGCAGCGTAGGGTTCCAAGAGACCCAGTACTTC. Encoded protein: CASSVGFQETQYF.

This clonotype has a count of ten or more. The chain couples TRBV7-6 to TRBJ2-7, with a weak D call TRBD2 (6 bases). Trimming took off 4 bases at V and 3 bases at J, with 13 bases between the two ends. From germline, CDR1 is SGHVS and CDR2 FNYEAQ. The CDR3 totals 14 residues. Here the CDR3 DNA reads TGTGCCAGCAGCTACGGGACGGGAGTCTACGAGCAGTACTTC. It is translated as CASSYGTGVYEQYF.

This clonotype was observed a few times. The chain couples TRBV7-3 to TRBJ1-5; D perhaps matches TRBD1 (6 bases). The germline CDR1 and CDR2 sequences are SGHTA and FQGTGA. Trimming left V 2 bases short and J 4 bases short, with 9 bases between. The CDR3 is made up of 14 amino acids. This CDR3 is CASSLGGTNQPQHF. In DNA form, the CDR3 reads TGTGCCAGCAGCTTAGGGGGCACGAATCAGCCCCAGCATTTT.

V and J are TRBV3-1 and TRBJ2-7; D may be TRBD2 (6 bases). This CDR3 spans 13 amino acids. The germline V gene encodes CDR1 LGHDT and CDR2 YNNKEL (reference sequence). The V and J ends lost 5 bases and 4 bases respectively, with 12 bases between them. The CDR3 sequence is CASSGGKGYEQYF. As DNA, the CDR3 is TGTGCCAGCAGCGGGGGGAAGGGGTACGAGCAGTACTTC.

This clonotype has more than one count but fewer than ten. V is TRBV20-1 and J is TRBJ2-7; TRBD2 matches at 7 bases. The CDR3 consists of 12 residues. Germline loops: CDR1 DFQATT, CDR2 SNEGSKA (reference sequence). J gave up 6 bases and V 3 bases, and 5 bases lay outside the gene matches. DNA for the CDR3: TGCAGTGCTAGCGGGGGGTACGGCGAGCAGTACTTC. Translating it yields CSASGGYGEQYF.

This clonotype was seen more than once but under ten times. V and J are TRBV7-2 and TRBJ2-4; unclear D gene. Trimming removed 2 bases from V and 0 bases from J, with 8 bases in between. Germline lookup yields CDR1 SGHTA and CDR2 FQGNSA. There are 15 residues in the CDR3. The CDR3 DNA follows: TGTGCCAGCAGCTTACGTGAATTAGCCAAAAACATTCAGTACTTC. Its translation is CASSLRELAKNIQYF.

This sequence joins TRBV7-8 and TRBJ2-7, with D perhaps matching TRBD1 or TRBD2 (7 bases each). Germline CDR1 reads SGHVS; CDR2 reads FQNEAQ. CDR3 length: 15 residues. Deletions cut 6 bases from V and 3 bases from J, with 18 bases between. DNA of the CDR3: TGTGCCAGCAGTTATCTACAGGGGACTATCTACGAGCAGTACTTC. Its protein is CASSYLQGTIYEQYF. Filled out from reference TRBV7-8 and TRBJ2-7, the complete variable domain reads GAGVSQSPRYKVAKRGQDVALRCDPISGHVSLFWYQQALGQGPEFLTYFQNEAQLDKSGLPSDRFFAERPEGSVSTLKIQRTQQEDSAVYLCASSYLQGTIYEQYFGPGTRLTVT.

V is TRBV7-9 and J is TRBJ2-5; possible D gene TRBD2, 5 bases. Looked up from germline, CDR1 is SEHNR and CDR2 is FQNEAQ (reference sequence). V was shortened by 5 bases and J by 4 bases, with 11 bases between the two germline ends. This CDR3 has 13 amino acids. For the CDR3, the DNA is TGTGCCAGCAGCGGGGTGGCGGGAGAGACCCAGTACTTC. Translation gives CASSGVAGETQYF.

The chain couples TRBV7-3 to TRBJ1-1; TRBD1 is a possible D gene (6 bases). This CDR3 comprises 18 residues. V lost 1 base to trimming and J lost 0 bases, with 18 bases between them. CDR1 is SGHTA, CDR2 FQGTGA, per germline. The CDR3 DNA sequence: TGTGCCAGCAGCTTAAGGCCAGGGGAAGCCTTCATGAACACTGAAGCTTTCTTT. This translates into CASSLRPGEAFMNTEAFF.

This clonotype was observed a few times. The chain links TRBV15 to TRBJ2-7; D is uncertain. Germline V lookup: CDR1 LNHNV, CDR2 YYDKDF (reference sequence). The V gene lost 0 bases and the J gene lost 5 bases, with 8 bases spanning the gap. The CDR3 spans 13 residues. The CDR3 loop reads CATSRDTGNEQYF. The DNA for the CDR3 is TGTGCCACCAGCAGAGATACGGGTAACGAGCAGTACTTC.

This chain links TRBV7-3 with TRBJ2-1, with a possible D match to TRBD2 (5 bases). This CDR3 is built from 14 residues. Germline assignment: CDR1 SGHTA and CDR2 FQGTGA. The V end lost 5 bases, the J end lost 5 bases, and 13 bases lay between the germline ends. CDR3: CASSLVPGNNEQFF. CDR3 DNA sequence: TGTGCCAGCAGCCTTGTGCCGGGAAACAATGAGCAGTTCTTC.

The J gene is TRBJ1-2, the V gene TRBV7-9; D may be TRBD1 (6 bases). From germline, CDR1 is SEHNR and CDR2 FQNEAQ (reference sequence). V dropped 5 bases and J dropped 5 bases, with 15 bases sitting between them. CDR3 length: 14 residues. The CDR3: CASSLGQSLYGYTF. CDR3 bases: TGTGCCAGCAGCCTCGGACAGTCCTTGTATGGCTACACCTTC.